This TCR beta chain stems from a study of PD-L1 blockade in urothelial cancer. Study-wide background: Blood analysis occurred 3 weeks (second dose) and 6 weeks after treatment start. Peripheral blood specimens exhibited a median yield of around 140,000 T cells.

Here immunoSEQ multiplex PCR was the method, and the copy in TCRdb shows in-frame clones only, minus some. The table records about 52,000 clones, around 77% of them present only once. V lost 6 bases to trimming and J lost 5 bases, with 19 bases between them. This CDR3 has 15 residues. Looked up from germline, CDR1 is MDHEN and CDR2 is SYDVKM. The clonotype originates from a man between 70 and 80 years old with urothelial cancer. Specimen: PBMCs, collected around atezolizumab (anti-PD-L1) treatment. This rearrangement joins TRBV28 to TRBJ1-1, with D perhaps matching TRBD1 (6 bases). CDR3 sequence (DNA): TGTGCCAGCAGCCTCGGGACCCGAGGACAGACTGAAGCTTTCTTT. Translating gives CASSLGTRGQTEAFF.